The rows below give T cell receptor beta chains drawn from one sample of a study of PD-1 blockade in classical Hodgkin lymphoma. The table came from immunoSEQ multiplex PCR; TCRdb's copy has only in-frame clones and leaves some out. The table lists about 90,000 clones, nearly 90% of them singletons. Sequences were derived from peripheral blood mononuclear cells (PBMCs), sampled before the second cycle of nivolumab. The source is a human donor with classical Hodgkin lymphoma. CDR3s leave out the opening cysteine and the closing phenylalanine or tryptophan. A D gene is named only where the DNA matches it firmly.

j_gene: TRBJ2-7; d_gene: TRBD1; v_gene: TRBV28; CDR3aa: ASSLGIGQGASYEQY
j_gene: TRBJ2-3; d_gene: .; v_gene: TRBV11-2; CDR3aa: ASSLIGDTDTQY
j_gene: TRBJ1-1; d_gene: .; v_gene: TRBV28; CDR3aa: ASSFRSAEAF
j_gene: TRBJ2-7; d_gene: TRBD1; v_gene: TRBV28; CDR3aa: ASSWTGLTYEQY
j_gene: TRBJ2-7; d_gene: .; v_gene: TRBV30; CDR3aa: AWSVLVYYEQY
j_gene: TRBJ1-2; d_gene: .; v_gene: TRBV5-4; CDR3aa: ASSLGAVSYGYT
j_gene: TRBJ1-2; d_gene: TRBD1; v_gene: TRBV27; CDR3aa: ASSLGGPDRGFSGYT
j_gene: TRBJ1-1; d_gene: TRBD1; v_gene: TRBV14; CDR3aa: ASSQSRTGNTEAF
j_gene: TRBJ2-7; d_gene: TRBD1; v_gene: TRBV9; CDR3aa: ASSVGDSFSYEQY
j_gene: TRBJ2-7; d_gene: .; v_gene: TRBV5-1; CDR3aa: ASSLEPQQGGSYEQY
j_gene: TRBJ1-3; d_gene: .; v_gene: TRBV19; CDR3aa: ASSGNRIRKEIGNTIY
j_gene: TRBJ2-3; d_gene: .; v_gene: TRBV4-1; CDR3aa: ASSQDPTGSRGAADTQY
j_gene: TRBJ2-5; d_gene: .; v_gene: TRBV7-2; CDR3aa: ASSLGIGGVETQY
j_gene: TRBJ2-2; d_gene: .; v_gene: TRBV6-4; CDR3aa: ASSDQSTGELF
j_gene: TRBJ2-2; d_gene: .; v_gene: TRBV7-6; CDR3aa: ASTGRALNTGELF
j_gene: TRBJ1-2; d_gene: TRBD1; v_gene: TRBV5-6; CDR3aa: ASSLETGEVYGYT
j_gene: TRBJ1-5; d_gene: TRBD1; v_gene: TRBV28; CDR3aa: ASRIPGQGNQPQH
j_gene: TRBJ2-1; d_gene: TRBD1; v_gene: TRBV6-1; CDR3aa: ASGRDRGAYEQF
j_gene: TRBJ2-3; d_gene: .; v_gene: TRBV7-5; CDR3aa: ARSLLWSSTDTQY
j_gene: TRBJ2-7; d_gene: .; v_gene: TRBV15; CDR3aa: ATSFGAPIAQY
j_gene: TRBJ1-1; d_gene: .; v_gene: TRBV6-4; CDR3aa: ASRWGGNSEAF
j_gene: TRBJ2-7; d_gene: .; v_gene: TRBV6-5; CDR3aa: ASSSETRTYEQY
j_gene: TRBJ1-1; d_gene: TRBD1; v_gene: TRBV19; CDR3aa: ASSVSEGAHTEAF
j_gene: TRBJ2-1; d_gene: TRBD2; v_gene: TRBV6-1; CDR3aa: ASNIAGDRYNEQF
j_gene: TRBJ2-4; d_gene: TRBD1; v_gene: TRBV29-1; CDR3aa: SARTGMGKNIQY
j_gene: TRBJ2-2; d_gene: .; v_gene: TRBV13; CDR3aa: ASSLGRTGNTGELF
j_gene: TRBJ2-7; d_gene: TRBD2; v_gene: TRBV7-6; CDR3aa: ASSLTGSGGATEQY
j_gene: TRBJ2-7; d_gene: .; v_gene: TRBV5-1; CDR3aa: ASSWRQETYEQY
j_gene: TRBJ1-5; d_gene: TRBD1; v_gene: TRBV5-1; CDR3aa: ASSLGQGGQPQH
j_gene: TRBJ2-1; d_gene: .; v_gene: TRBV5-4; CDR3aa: ASRLDRNEQF
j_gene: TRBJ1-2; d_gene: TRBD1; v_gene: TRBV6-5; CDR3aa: ASRLRDRGGYT
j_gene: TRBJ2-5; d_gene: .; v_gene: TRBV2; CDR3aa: ASSDHKGTQY
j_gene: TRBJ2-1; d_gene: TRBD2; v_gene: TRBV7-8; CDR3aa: ASSLARSAGGYNEQF
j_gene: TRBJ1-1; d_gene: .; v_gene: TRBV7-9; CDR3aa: ASSGGSAWGTEAF
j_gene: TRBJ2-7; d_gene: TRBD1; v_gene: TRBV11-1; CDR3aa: ASSPNLGQTYEQY
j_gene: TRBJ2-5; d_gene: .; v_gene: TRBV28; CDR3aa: ASSLLFGGAETQY
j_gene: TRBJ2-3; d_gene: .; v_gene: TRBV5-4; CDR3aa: ASSSGLPASTDTQY
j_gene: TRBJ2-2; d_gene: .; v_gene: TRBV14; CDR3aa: ASSQDPVFRNTGELF
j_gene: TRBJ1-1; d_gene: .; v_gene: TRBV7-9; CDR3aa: ASSLGHEAF
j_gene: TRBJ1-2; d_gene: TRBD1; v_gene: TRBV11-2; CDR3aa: ASDGQAPYGYT
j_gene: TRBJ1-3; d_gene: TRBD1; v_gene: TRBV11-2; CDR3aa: ASSNDRARLGNTIY
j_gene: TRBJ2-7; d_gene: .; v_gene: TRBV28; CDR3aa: ASKVIGGSSYEQY
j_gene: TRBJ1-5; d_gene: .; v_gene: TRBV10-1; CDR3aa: ASSEGQFQPQH